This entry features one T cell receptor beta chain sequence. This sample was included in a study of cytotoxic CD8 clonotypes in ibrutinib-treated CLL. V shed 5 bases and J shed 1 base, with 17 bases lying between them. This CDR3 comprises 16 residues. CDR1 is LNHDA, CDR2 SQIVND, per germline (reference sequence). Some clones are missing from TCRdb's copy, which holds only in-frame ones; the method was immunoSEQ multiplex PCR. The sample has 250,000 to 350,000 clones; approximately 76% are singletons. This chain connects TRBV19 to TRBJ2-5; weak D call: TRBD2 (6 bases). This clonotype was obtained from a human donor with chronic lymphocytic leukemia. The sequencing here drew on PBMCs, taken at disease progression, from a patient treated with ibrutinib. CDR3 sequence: CASSPGTGASQETQYF. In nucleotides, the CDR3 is TGTGCCAGTAGTCCCGGGACGGGAGCCTCCCAAGAGACCCAGTACTTC.